The clone carrying this T cell receptor beta chain occurred many times. Its specificity is unknown. The entry originates in a study of metastatic and nonmetastatic thyroid tumors. Study at large: Across peripheral blood and tumor or nodule tissue samples taken from malignant and benign thyroid patients, the repertoires were compared with one another. Study conclusions and caveats: As reported, TCR beta diversity in blood and tumor was significantly higher in malignant thyroid tumors than in benign nodules.

No treatment had been given to any patient before thyroid surgery. Original data processing: Clinicopathological groups supplied CDR3 differences that were used to build a distant-metastasis classifier for papillary thyroid cancer. TCRdb re-called the PCR reads through MiXCR. The V and J calls reflect TCRdb's pipeline rather than the authors' work. This table holds tens of thousands of clones, roughly 13% found once. The receptor comes from a female donor with papillary thyroid cancer or a benign thyroid nodule (not recorded which). Some clones in this sample may be carry-over from other donors' samples. What was sequenced was blood.

The CDR3: CASSRYEQFF. The CDR3 DNA is TGTGCCAGCAGTCGATATGAGCAGTTCTTC. This chain links TRBV12-3 or TRBV12-4 with TRBJ2-1; no clear D gene. CDR3 length: 10 amino acids. Trimming took off 5 bases at V and 8 bases at J, with 4 bases between the two ends.